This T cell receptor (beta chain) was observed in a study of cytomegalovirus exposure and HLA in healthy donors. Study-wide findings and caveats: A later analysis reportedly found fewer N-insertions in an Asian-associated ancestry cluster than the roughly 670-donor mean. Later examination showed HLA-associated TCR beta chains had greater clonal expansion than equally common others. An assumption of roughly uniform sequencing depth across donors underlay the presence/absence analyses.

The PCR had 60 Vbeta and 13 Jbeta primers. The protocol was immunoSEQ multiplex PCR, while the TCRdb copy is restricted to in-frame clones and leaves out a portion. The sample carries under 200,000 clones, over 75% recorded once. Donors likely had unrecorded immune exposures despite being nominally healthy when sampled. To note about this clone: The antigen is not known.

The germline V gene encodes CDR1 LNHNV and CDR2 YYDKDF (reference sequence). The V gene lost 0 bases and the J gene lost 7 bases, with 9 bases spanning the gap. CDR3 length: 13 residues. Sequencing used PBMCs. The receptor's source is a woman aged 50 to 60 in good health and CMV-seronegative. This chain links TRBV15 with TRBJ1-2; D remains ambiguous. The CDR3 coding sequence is TGTGCCACCAGCAGAGATCTCGAGGGTGGCTACACCTTC. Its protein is CATSRDLEGGYTF.